These T cell receptor beta chains were read from a single sample in a study of blood T cell repertoires in COVID-19. Produced via immunoSEQ multiplex PCR; TCRdb's table is partial and in-frame only. The sample holds around 94,000 clones, approximately 86% seen once. Sequencing used peripheral blood. All receptors come from a man aged 50 to 60 with acute or convalescent COVID-19. The CDR3 runs from the conserved cysteine through the conserved F or W. D genes are given only for firm matches. Rows may omit the clone size; those that give it use once, few, many or a size class.

j_gene,abundance,d_gene,v_gene,CDR3nt,CDR3aa
TRBJ1-1,-,TRBD1,TRBV18,TGTGCCAGCTCACGAAACAGGGGAACCCTTGGGAACACTGAAGCTTTCTTT,CASSRNRGTLGNTEAFF
TRBJ1-3,-,-,TRBV27,TGTGCCAGCAGCTTATCAAGCTTCGGAAACACCATATATTTT,CASSLSSFGNTIYF
TRBJ2-1,-,-,TRBV5-1,TGCGCCAGCAGCTTGGTAGGGCGGGAAAATGAGCAGTTCTTC,CASSLVGRENEQFF
TRBJ2-1,once,TRBD2,TRBV11-2,TGTGCCAGCAGCCCACCCGGGGGGTCATACAATGAGCAGTTCTTC,CASSPPGGSYNEQFF
TRBJ1-2,once,TRBD1,TRBV5-1,TGCGCCAGCAGCTTGGCACAGGGGGCCTATGGCTACACCTTC,CASSLAQGAYGYTF
TRBJ1-1,-,-,TRBV3-1/TRBV3-2,TGTGCCAGCAGCCCGTTACAGGGTCGGGTGATCAACACTGAAGCTTTCTTT,CASSPLQGRVINTEAFF
TRBJ2-1,few,-,TRBV19,TGTGCCAGTAGTATAGAAGGGAGTGTTCTTGGTTACAATGAGCAGTTCTTC,CASSIEGSVLGYNEQFF
TRBJ1-4,-,TRBD1,TRBV18,TGTGCCAGCCAGACAGGGGCAACTAATGAAAAACTGTTTTTT,CASQTGATNEKLFF
TRBJ1-3,-,TRBD1,TRBV5-1,TGCGCCAGCAGCTCCAGGGGGTCTGGAAACACCATATATTTT,CASSSRGSGNTIYF
TRBJ1-1,-,-,TRBV19,TGTGCCAGTAGTGGTTTCGTAGAGAACACTGAAGCTTTCTTT,CASSGFVENTEAFF
TRBJ2-3,-,TRBD2,TRBV6-1,TGTGCCAGCAGTGAAAGGACTAGCGGGGCTCAAGATACGCAGTATTTT,CASSERTSGAQDTQYF